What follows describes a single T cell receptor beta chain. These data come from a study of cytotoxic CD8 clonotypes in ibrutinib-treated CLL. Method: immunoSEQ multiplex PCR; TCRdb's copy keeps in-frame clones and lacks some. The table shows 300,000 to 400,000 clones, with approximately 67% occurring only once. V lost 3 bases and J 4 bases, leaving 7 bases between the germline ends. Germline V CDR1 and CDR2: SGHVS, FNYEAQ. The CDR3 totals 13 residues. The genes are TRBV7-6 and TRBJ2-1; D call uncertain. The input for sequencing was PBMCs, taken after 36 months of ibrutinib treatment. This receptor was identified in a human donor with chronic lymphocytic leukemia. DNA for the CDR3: TGTGCCAGCAGCTTCCGCGATTACAATGAGCAGTTCTTC. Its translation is CASSFRDYNEQFF.